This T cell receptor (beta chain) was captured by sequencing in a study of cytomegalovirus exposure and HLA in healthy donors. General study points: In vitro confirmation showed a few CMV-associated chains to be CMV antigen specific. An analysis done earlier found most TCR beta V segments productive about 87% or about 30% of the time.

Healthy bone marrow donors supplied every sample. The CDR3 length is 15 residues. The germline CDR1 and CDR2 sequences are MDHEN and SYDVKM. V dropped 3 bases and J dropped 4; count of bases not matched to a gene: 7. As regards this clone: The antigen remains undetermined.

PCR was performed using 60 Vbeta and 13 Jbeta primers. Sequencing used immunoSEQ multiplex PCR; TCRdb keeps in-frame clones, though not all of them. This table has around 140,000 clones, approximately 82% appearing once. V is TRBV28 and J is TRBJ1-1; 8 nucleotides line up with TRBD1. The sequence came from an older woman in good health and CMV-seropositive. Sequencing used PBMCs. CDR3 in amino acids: CASSLVPTGGTEAFF. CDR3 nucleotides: TGTGCCAGCAGTTTGGTCCCCACAGGGGGCACTGAAGCTTTCTTT.